This T cell receptor beta chain was observed in a study of blood T cell repertoires in COVID-19. CDR1 and CDR2 from the germline V gene are MDHEN and SYDVKM. CDR3 length: 17 residues. V gave up 9 bases and J gave up 0 bases, with 21 bases separating them. Some clones are missing from TCRdb's copy, which holds only in-frame ones; the method was immunoSEQ multiplex PCR. The sample carries fewer than 65,000 clones, around 90% recorded once. The receptor's source is a woman aged 60-75 years with active or convalescent COVID-19. The sequenced sample consisted of peripheral blood. The chain recombines TRBV28 with TRBJ2-1; D may be TRBD2 (5 bases). The CDR3 nucleotides are TGTGCCAGTCCCCCAACGGGTCGACGGGGCTCCTACAATGAGCAGTTCTTC. It codes for CASPPTGRRGSYNEQFF.